This T cell receptor (beta chain) was identified in a study of cytomegalovirus exposure and HLA in healthy donors. The PCR ran on 60 Vbeta and 13 Jbeta primers. Sequencing was performed with immunoSEQ multiplex PCR; in TCRdb, only in-frame clones are kept and a portion is missing. The repertoire holds 150,000 or so clones, 82% seen once, with 6.6% in the top ten. Concerning this clone itself: Its antigen is as yet unknown.

The CDR3 runs 13 residues. The trim removed 4 bases at V and 4 bases at J, leaving 3 bases unmatched. Germline lookup yields CDR1 SEHNR and CDR2 FQNEAQ (reference sequence). Study results and limitations: The study put around 180 TCR beta chains on its list as cytomegalovirus-associated.

The clonotype originates from a woman aged 45-65 years in good health and CMV-seropositive. The rearrangement links TRBV7-9 to TRBJ1-2; 7 bases line up with TRBD1. The sample comprised PBMCs. The CDR3 coding sequence is TGTGCCAGCAGCTCCCCAGGGGGCTATGGCTACACCTTC. Translating it yields CASSSPGGYGYTF.